The TCR beta chain under discussion was sequenced for a study of identical twins. This CDR3 has 21 residues. Concerning this clonotype: As yet, its antigen is unknown.

Template switching, a step in the protocol, added a universal primer site, and cDNA carried unique molecular identifiers. TCRdb re-called the 5' RACE reads through MiXCR, storing one row per CDR3 protein. The sample contains 1.5 million to 2 million distinct CDR3 sequences, around 29% of which appear only once. Whole-study findings and limits: Within cord blood, abundant beta clonotypes carried fewer insertions, but memory repertoires showed no such trend.

This chain joins TRBV21-1 and TRBJ2-1; the table names TRBD1, a call not compared with the DNA. TRBV21-1 is assigned pseudogene status. Sequencing input: cord blood. The sequence came from a newborn girl in good health. This CDR3 reads CASSAPEGRGYVGRASNEQFF. As DNA, the CDR3 is TGTGCCAGCAGCGCACCAGAGGGTAGGGGCTACGTGGGGAGGGCCTCCAATGAGCAGTTCTTC.